This T cell receptor (beta chain) was profiled in a study of blood T cells in healthy people across ages. Through a sample-barcoded 5' primer and a J-beta primer mix, a second PCR was run for roughly 6 to 11 cycles. Individual samples furnished no less than 3 million CDR3-containing paired-end reads apiece. TCRdb processed the 5' RACE reads anew with MiXCR; each CDR3 protein has one entry. The repertoire has hundreds of thousands of distinct CDR3 sequences, 58% of them found once; the top ten carry around 37%. Isolated PBMCs totaled at least 7 million in each sample. This clonotype was counted between two and nine times. This sequence was found in a man between 60 and 75 years old in good health. Sequenced material: blood.

CDR3 residues: CASRRTGLRWDTQYF. CDR3 nucleotides: TGTGCCAGCAGAAGAACAGGGCTAAGGTGGGATACGCAGTATTTT. The chain is built from TRBV27 and TRBJ2-3; a possible D gene is TRBD1 (6 bases). This CDR3 has 15 residues. The V and J ends lost 6 bases and 6 bases respectively, with 19 bases between them. Germline V gene sequence: CDR1 MNHEY, CDR2 SMNVEV (reference sequence).